A single sample is the source of the 9 T cell receptor beta chains below, sequenced in a study of blood T cell repertoires in COVID-19. Measured with immunoSEQ multiplex PCR; TCRdb has only the in-frame clones, and not every one. The sample has about 190,000 clones, roughly 88% seen once. The sample was peripheral blood. The receptors derive from a woman aged 30 to 39 with acute or convalescent COVID-19.

In this sample, this clone turned up once. This sequence joins TRBV7-2 and TRBJ2-1; D is perhaps TRBD2 (7 bases). Germline CDR1 is SGHTA and CDR2 is FQGNSA. Trimming took 6 bases from V and 9 from J, leaving 12 bases between them. The CDR3 covers 12 residues. The CDR3 sequence is CASSLGGGEQFF. The CDR3 DNA is TGTGCCAGCAGTCTAGGGGGGGGTGAGCAGTTCTTC.

This rearrangement joins TRBV2 to TRBJ2-3; a possible D gene is TRBD2 (6 bases). V lost 6 bases, J lost 3 bases, and 16 bases lay in between. Germline values: CDR1 SNHLY, CDR2 FYNNEI. The CDR3 covers 15 residues. This chain's CDR3 is CASRPRDSDTDTQYF. Here the CDR3 DNA reads TGTGCCAGCAGACCCCGGGACTCAGATACAGATACGCAGTATTTT.

The chain uses TRBV4-2 and TRBJ2-5, with D possibly TRBD2 on 5 matching bases. Germline V gene lookup returns CDR1 LGHNA and CDR2 YNFKEQ. This CDR3 has 12 amino acids. V gave up 0 bases and J gave up 7 bases, with 6 bases separating them. The CDR3 loop reads CASSQDRGTQYF. CDR3 in DNA: TGTGCCAGCAGCCAAGATCGGGGGACCCAGTACTTC.

The chain recombines TRBV9 with TRBJ2-1; weak D call: TRBD1 (5 bases). The ends were cut back, 0 bases at V and 6 bases at J, with 13 bases in the middle. This CDR3 has 15 amino acids. CDR1 SGDLS and CDR2 YYNGEE come from the germline V gene. The CDR3 protein is CASSVVGANTNEQFF. CDR3 in DNA: TGTGCCAGCAGCGTAGTTGGGGCTAATACCAATGAGCAGTTCTTC. Using reference TRBV9 and TRBJ2-1 for the parts outside the CDR3, the full variable domain is DSGVTQTPKHLITATGQRVTLRCSPRSGDLSVYWYQQSLDQGLQFLIQYYNGEERAKGNILERFSAQQFPDLHSELNLSSLELGDSALYFCASSVVGANTNEQFFGPGTRLTVL.

The J gene is TRBJ2-3, the V gene TRBV2; D ambiguous. Germline CDR1 reads SNHLY; CDR2 reads FYNNEI. Trimming removed 9 bases from V and 1 base from J, with 14 bases in between. The CDR3 consists of 14 residues. CDR3 region: CARSRHNGTDTQYF. The CDR3 nucleotides read TGTGCCAGAAGTCGACACAACGGCACAGATACGCAGTATTTT. The whole variable domain, remainder taken from reference TRBV2 and TRBJ2-3, is EPEVTQTPSHQVTQMGQEVILRCVPISNHLYFYWYRQILGQKVEFLVSFYNNEISEKSEIFDDQFSVERPDGSNFTLKIRSTKLEDSAMYFCARSRHNGTDTQYFGPGTRLTVL.

The chain links TRBV19 to TRBJ2-1; 8 nucleotides align to TRBD1. Losses at the gene ends were 10 bases for V and 2 bases for J; bases not matched to a gene: 7. CDR1 and CDR2 from the germline V gene are LNHDA and SQIVND (reference sequence). The length of the CDR3 is 14 residues. Written as DNA, the CDR3 is TGTGCCACCATGGACAGGGACGCCTACAATGAGCAGTTCTTC. Translating it yields CATMDRDAYNEQFF.

This clone was observed a handful of times. Germline and junction disagree at one end, which may indicate a read error. The V gene is TRBV20-1, the J gene TRBJ1-2; D is perhaps TRBD1 (5 bases). Germline CDR1 reads DFQATT; CDR2 reads SNEGSKA (reference sequence). CDR3 length equals 9 residues. Here the CDR3 reads CSARGGLSF. CDR3 DNA: TGCAGTGCTAGGGGGGGACTTTCCTTC.

This clone was detected once. The CDR3 protein is CASSRTSAQETQYF. CDR3 nucleotide sequence: TGCGCCAGCAGCCGGACTAGCGCCCAAGAGACCCAGTACTTC. The chain uses TRBV5-1 and TRBJ2-5; 9 bases line up with TRBD2. Germline CDR1 is SGHRS and CDR2 is YFSETQ. V was pared by 4 bases and J by 1 base, with 2 bases of the junction left unmatched. The CDR3 loop spans 14 amino acids.

The chain employs TRBV5-6 and TRBJ2-6; no definite D call. From germline, CDR1 is SGHDT and CDR2 YYEEEE. Trimming left V 4 bases short and J 4 bases short, with 6 bases between. The CDR3 is made up of 13 amino acids. This chain's CDR3 is CASSRPGANVLTF. CDR3 coding DNA: TGTGCCAGCAGCCGTCCGGGGGCCAACGTCCTGACTTTC.